This TCR beta chain is drawn from a study of molecular identifiers for immune sequencing clone quantification. For the study at large: Five aliquots were made in replicates from the RNA of approximately 20,000 or 98,000 naive CD8 cells, and four were sequenced. Study-wide points: Highly expanded clone sizes could end up underestimated if a barcode were shared by identical TCR molecules.

Concerning this clonotype itself: What it recognizes is unknown. This may be a read error: a much more frequent sequence differs by one nucleotide.

As CD8+CD4-CCR7+CD45RA+ cells, naive CD8 T cells were sorted. MiXCR, run by TCRdb on the PCR reads, gives a single entry per CDR3 protein. The sample includes approximately 680,000 distinct CDR3 sequences, roughly 23% seen only once; the top ten take about 0.84%. V was cut by 5 bases and J by 11 bases, with 13 bases left in between. CDR3 size: 12 residues. Germline-derived CDR1 and CDR2 are DFQATT and SNEGSKA (reference sequence). The receptor comes from a human donor in good health. Some libraries in this study had Jurkat cell RNA spiked in. The source material was naive CD8+ T cells from blood, with Jurkat cell RNA spiked in. Indicated subset: FACS-sorted CD8+CD4-CCR7+CD45RA+ naive T cells. V is TRBV20-1 and J is TRBJ1-6; no clear D. The DNA for the CDR3 is TGCAGTGCTGAGGTCCTTTCGGCACCCCTCCACTTT. As protein: CSAEVLSAPLHF.